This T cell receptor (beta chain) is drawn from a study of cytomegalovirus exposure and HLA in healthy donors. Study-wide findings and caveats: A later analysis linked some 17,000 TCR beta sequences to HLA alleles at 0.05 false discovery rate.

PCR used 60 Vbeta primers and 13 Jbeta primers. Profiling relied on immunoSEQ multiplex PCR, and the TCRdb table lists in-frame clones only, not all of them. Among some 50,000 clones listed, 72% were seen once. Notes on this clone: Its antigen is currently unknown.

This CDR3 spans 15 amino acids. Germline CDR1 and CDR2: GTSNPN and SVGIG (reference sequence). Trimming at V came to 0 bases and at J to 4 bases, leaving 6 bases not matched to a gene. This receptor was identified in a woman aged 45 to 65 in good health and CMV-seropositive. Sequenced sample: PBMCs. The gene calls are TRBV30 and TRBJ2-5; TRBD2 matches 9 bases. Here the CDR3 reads CAWSVGSGSAETQYF. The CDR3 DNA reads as TGTGCCTGGAGTGTTGGTAGCGGGAGTGCAGAGACCCAGTACTTC.